These T cell receptor beta chains were read from a single sample in a study of T cell responses to AZD1222 COVID-19 vaccine. Repertoires were generated with immunoSEQ multiplex PCR, while TCRdb's copy carries only in-frame clones and drops some. The repertoire holds under 110,000 clones, with more than 70% as singletons. Specimen: peripheral blood, collected on day 0 of AZD1222 vaccination. These TCRs come from an adult in good health. Both conserved end residues are part of each CDR3. Fields, in order: J gene, V gene, CDR3 length, CDR3 protein.

j_call: TRBJ1-5
v_call: TRBV19
cdr3_length: 15
cdr3_aa: CASSSRPGANQPQHF

j_call: TRBJ2-7
v_call: TRBV28
cdr3_length: 15
cdr3_aa: CASSLPLTGGDEQYF

j_call: TRBJ1-5
v_call: TRBV27
cdr3_length: 15
cdr3_aa: CASSPGTGGNQPQHF

j_call: TRBJ1-5
v_call: TRBV12-3/TRBV12-4
cdr3_length: 13
cdr3_aa: CASTSNRGQPQHF

j_call: TRBJ1-4
v_call: TRBV6-5
cdr3_length: 14
cdr3_aa: CASSYQRGYEKLFF

j_call: TRBJ2-5
v_call: TRBV7-5
cdr3_length: 15
cdr3_aa: CVRSFWGGSRETQYF

j_call: TRBJ1-1
v_call: TRBV2
cdr3_length: 14
cdr3_aa: CASSTRQRNREAFF

j_call: TRBJ2-7
v_call: TRBV6-2/TRBV6-3
cdr3_length: 14
cdr3_aa: CASSQLAGGDEQYF

j_call: TRBJ2-1
v_call: TRBV6-5
cdr3_length: 14
cdr3_aa: CASRTGGSYNEQFF

j_call: TRBJ2-7
v_call: TRBV19
cdr3_length: 12
cdr3_aa: CASSGGSYEQYF